A selection of T cell receptor beta chains follows, all from one sample in a study of post-analysis software for immune sequencing data. MiXCR was run by TCRdb on the PCR reads, yielding one entry per CDR3 protein. Of about 150,000 distinct CDR3 sequences listed, about 29% are singletons. Sequencing was done on a sample of blood. The receptors come from a girl between 5 and 17 years old with multiple sclerosis. The CDR3 runs from the conserved cysteine through the conserved F or W. The D gene is left open where the match is weak. Rows give clone size only sometimes, using once, few, many, or a class for an expanded clone.

J,size,V,D,CDR3,DNA
TRBJ2-5,-,TRBV5-1,-,CASSLIVEETQYF,TGCGCCAGCAGCTTGATCGTAGAAGAGACCCAGTACTTC
TRBJ2-1,-,TRBV18,TRBD2,CASSPRTSGLGNEQFF,TGTGCCAGCTCACCTAGGACTAGCGGGTTGGGGAATGAGCAGTTCTTC
TRBJ2-4,-,TRBV3-1,-,CASSYSLGENIQYF,TGTGCCAGCAGCTACTCCCTAGGGGAAAACATTCAGTACTTC
TRBJ2-5,few,TRBV20-1,-,CSARVSRGSHQETQYF,TGCAGTGCTAGAGTTTCCAGGGGTTCCCACCAAGAGACCCAGTACTTC
TRBJ2-5,many,TRBV7-8,TRBD2,CASSYQAGVGETQYF,TGTGCCAGCAGCTACCAAGCGGGAGTTGGAGAGACCCAGTACTTC
TRBJ2-7,many,TRBV4-1,-,CASSPGTLNPEQYF,TGCGCCAGCAGCCCCGGGACACTTAATCCAGAGCAGTACTTC
TRBJ2-3,few,TRBV5-6,-,CASSVLADSTDTQYF,TGTGCCAGCAGCGTTTTAGCGGATAGCACAGATACGCAGTATTTT
TRBJ2-3,many,TRBV2,TRBD1,CASSEGTAPESPRTDTQYF,TGTGCCAGCAGTGAGGGGACAGCCCCCGAGTCACCCCGAACAGATACGCAGTATTTT
TRBJ2-7,many,TRBV11-1,-,CASSLVGVHEQYF,TGTGCCAGCAGCTTAGTAGGGGTCCACGAGCAGTACTTC
TRBJ2-7,many,TRBV5-6,-,CASSLVHLAEQYF,TGTGCCAGCAGCTTGGTCCACCTCGCCGAGCAGTACTTC
TRBJ2-7,few,TRBV5-6,-,CASSLARGRDAQYF,TGTGCCAGCAGCTTGGCGCGGGGCAGGGACGCGCAGTACTTC
TRBJ2-7,many,TRBV12-3/TRBV12-4,-,CASSLTGFGEQYF,TGTGCCAGCAGTTTAACTGGGTTTGGGGAGCAGTACTTC
TRBJ1-4,few,TRBV30,-,CAWSGDREKLFF,TGTGCTTGGAGCGGGGATCGGGAAAAACTGTTTTTT
TRBJ2-5,few,TRBV6-1,-,CASSEPSWWAETQYF,TGTGCCAGCAGTGAACCTAGTTGGTGGGCGGAGACCCAGTACTTC
TRBJ1-1,-,TRBV9,-,CASSPDGGANTEAFF,TGTGCCAGCAGCCCCGACGGGGGAGCTAACACTGAAGCTTTCTTT
TRBJ2-7,-,TRBV7-9,TRBD2,CASSFQRENNSEQYF,TGTGCCAGCAGCTTTCAGCGGGAGAATAACTCCGAGCAGTACTTC
TRBJ2-1,few,TRBV25-1,-,CASSADNEQFF,TGTGCCAGCAGTGCAGACAATGAGCAGTTCTTC
TRBJ2-7,-,TRBV7-8,TRBD1,CASSLDGTVTEQYF,TGTGCCAGCAGCTTAGACGGGACAGTGACCGAGCAGTACTTC
TRBJ1-1,-,TRBV3-1,-,CASSPGAYTEAFF,TGTGCCAGCAGCCCGGGGGCCTACACTGAAGCTTTCTTT
TRBJ2-2,many,TRBV15,-,CATSRDSVRQIGTGELFF,TGTGCCACCAGCAGAGATTCAGTGCGTCAGATAGGGACCGGGGAGCTGTTTTTT
TRBJ2-7,-,TRBV5-8,TRBD2,CASSRTSGRAVSEQYF,TGTGCCAGCAGCCGGACTAGCGGGAGGGCCGTCAGCGAGCAGTACTTC
TRBJ2-7,medium-sized,TRBV9,-,CASSPNGYEQYF,TGTGCCAGCAGCCCTAACGGGTACGAGCAGTACTTC
TRBJ1-5,-,TRBV3-1,-,CASSQAPGNQPQHF,TGTGCCAGCAGCCAAGCCCCGGGCAATCAGCCCCAGCATTTT
TRBJ2-7,many,TRBV12-3/TRBV12-4,-,CASSLFDGGDYEQYF,TGTGCCAGCAGTTTATTCGATGGCGGGGACTACGAGCAGTACTTC
TRBJ2-7,-,TRBV12-3/TRBV12-4,-,CASSPQGGVSYNEQYF,TGTGCCAGCAGTCCCCAGGGCGGTGTCTCCTACAATGAGCAGTACTTC
TRBJ1-2,many,TRBV12-3/TRBV12-4,-,CASGFSEGYGYTF,TGTGCCAGCGGTTTTAGTGAAGGCTATGGCTACACCTTC
TRBJ2-1,many,TRBV29-1,-,CSVEGGQGRLNEQFF,TGCAGCGTTGAGGGGGGGCAGGGGAGGTTAAATGAGCAGTTCTTC
TRBJ2-3,many,TRBV4-1,-,CASSQANGVTDTQYF,TGCGCCAGCAGCCAAGCTAATGGGGTCACAGATACGCAGTATTTT
TRBJ2-1,many,TRBV29-1,-,CSVRSSNEQFF,TGCAGCGTGAGGTCTAGCAATGAGCAGTTCTTC
TRBJ2-3,-,TRBV7-9,-,CASSVDGRDSDTQYF,TGTGCCAGCAGCGTCGACGGCCGGGACTCAGATACGCAGTATTTT
TRBJ2-6,once,TRBV5-1,-,CASSMLSAGAGANVLTF,TGCGCCAGCAGCATGCTAAGCGCCGGGGCTGGGGCCAACGTCCTGACTTTC
TRBJ1-1,few,TRBV12-3/TRBV12-4,-,CASSLEGGTTGAFF,TGTGCCAGCAGCTTAGAAGGGGGGACCACTGGAGCTTTCTTT
TRBJ2-7,many,TRBV4-1,-,CASSQDTGAEQYF,TGCGCCAGCAGCCAAGATACGGGGGCCGAGCAGTACTTC
TRBJ2-7,many,TRBV27,-,CASSWGTVGEQYF,TGTGCCAGCAGTTGGGGGACGGTCGGCGAGCAGTACTTC
TRBJ2-3,-,TRBV20-1,TRBD1,CSARDPGQGYTDTQYF,TGCAGTGCTAGAGACCCGGGACAGGGTTATACAGATACGCAGTATTTT
TRBJ2-7,many,TRBV7-9,-,CASSSEDNYEQYF,TGTGCCAGCAGCTCCGAGGACAACTACGAGCAGTACTTC
TRBJ2-1,-,TRBV9,-,CASSPPGHSYNEQFF,TGTGCCAGCAGCCCACCGGGGCACTCCTACAATGAGCAGTTCTTC
TRBJ1-3,-,TRBV28,TRBD1,CASISRTGMSSGNTIYF,TGTGCCAGCATCTCCCGGACAGGGATGAGCTCTGGAAACACCATATATTTT
TRBJ1-6,-,TRBV2,-,CASSELRRKFSPLHF,TGTGCCAGCAGTGAACTCAGGCGCAAATTTTCACCCCTCCACTTT
TRBJ2-7,many,TRBV12-3/TRBV12-4,-,CASSTPKNSPPYEQYF,TGTGCCAGCAGTACTCCTAAAAACAGTCCCCCCTACGAGCAGTACTTC
TRBJ1-2,many,TRBV10-3,TRBD1,CATRGTGGLNYGYTF,TGTGCCACTCGCGGGACAGGTGGGCTTAACTATGGCTACACCTTC
TRBJ2-1,-,TRBV10-3,TRBD2,CAISLAGTSLYNEQFF,TGTGCCATCAGTCTCGCCGGGACTAGCTTATACAATGAGCAGTTCTTC
TRBJ2-7,few,TRBV7-2,-,CASSPGIRYEQYF,TGTGCCAGCAGCCCAGGCATCCGTTACGAGCAGTACTTC
TRBJ1-6,-,TRBV5-1,-,CASSLNRDNSPLHF,TGCGCCAGCAGCTTAAACAGGGATAATTCACCCCTCCACTTT
TRBJ1-2,-,TRBV4-1,-,CASSQDLSGSGGYTF,TGCGCCAGCAGCCAAGATCTTAGTGGGAGCGGAGGCTACACCTTC
TRBJ1-5,few,TRBV3-1,-,CASSPGTAHQPQHF,TGTGCCAGCAGCCCGGGGACCGCGCATCAGCCCCAGCATTTT
TRBJ2-4,few,TRBV5-4,-,CASGLGGTGLNIQYF,TGTGCCAGCGGCTTAGGGGGAACAGGGTTAAACATTCAGTACTTC
TRBJ2-7,many,TRBV10-3,-,CAISDSGNEQYF,TGTGCCATCAGTGATAGTGGCAACGAGCAGTACTTC